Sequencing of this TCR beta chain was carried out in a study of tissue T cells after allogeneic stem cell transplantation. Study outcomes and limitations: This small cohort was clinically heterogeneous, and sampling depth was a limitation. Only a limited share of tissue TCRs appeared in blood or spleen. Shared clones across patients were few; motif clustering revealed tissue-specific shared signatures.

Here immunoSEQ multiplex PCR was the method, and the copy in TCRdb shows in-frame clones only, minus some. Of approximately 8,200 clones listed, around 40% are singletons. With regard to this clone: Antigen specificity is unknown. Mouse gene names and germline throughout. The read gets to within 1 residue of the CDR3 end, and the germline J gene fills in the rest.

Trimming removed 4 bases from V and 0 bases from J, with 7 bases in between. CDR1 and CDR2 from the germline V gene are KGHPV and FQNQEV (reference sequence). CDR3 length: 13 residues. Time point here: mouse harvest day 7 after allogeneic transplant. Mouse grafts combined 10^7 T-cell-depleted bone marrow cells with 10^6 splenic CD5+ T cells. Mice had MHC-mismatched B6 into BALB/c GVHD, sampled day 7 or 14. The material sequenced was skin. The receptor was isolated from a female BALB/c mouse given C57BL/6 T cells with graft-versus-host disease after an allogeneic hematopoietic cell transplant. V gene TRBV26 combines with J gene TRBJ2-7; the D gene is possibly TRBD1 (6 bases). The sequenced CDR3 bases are TGTGCCAGCAGTCGGGACAACTCCTATGAACAGTAC. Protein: CASSRDNSYEQY. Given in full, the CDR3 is CASSRDNSYEQYF.